A single sample gave rise to the 9 T cell receptor beta chains below, sequenced in a study of cytomegalovirus exposure and HLA in healthy donors. The PCR ran on 60 Vbeta and 13 Jbeta primers. Some clones are missing from TCRdb's copy, which holds only in-frame ones; the method was immunoSEQ multiplex PCR. The sample has 250,000 or so clones; about nine tenths are singletons. Input material: PBMCs. The receptors originated from a girl aged 2 to 9 in good health and CMV-seronegative.

With regard to this clone: An end of the junction differs from the germline gene, which may be a read error. The chain has TRBV7-9 and TRBJ1-4; D is unclear. This CDR3 is built from 17 residues. Germline loops: CDR1 SEHNR, CDR2 FQNEAQ (reference sequence). CDR3 amino acids: CSSSLWCVQATNEKLFF. In DNA, the CDR3 is TGTTCCAGCAGCTTATGGTGTGTTCAGGCAACTAATGAAAAACTGTTTTTT.

The genes are TRBV19 and TRBJ2-1, with D possibly matching TRBD2 (5 bases). Germline CDR1 reads LNHDA; CDR2 reads SQIVND (reference sequence). This CDR3 spans 13 amino acids. V lost 3 bases to trimming and J lost 7 bases, with 10 bases between them. For the CDR3, the DNA is TGTGCCAGTAGTATGGAGCTAGCTAATGAGCAGTTCTTC. Its protein product is CASSMELANEQFF.

This clone was seen a few times. The rearrangement links TRBV5-1 to TRBJ2-3; D possibly corresponds to TRBD1 (5 bases). Looked up from germline, CDR1 is SGHRS and CDR2 is YFSETQ. This CDR3 is 13 amino acids long. Trimming shortened V by 0 bases and J by 4 bases, and 6 bases separated the two germline ends. CDR3: CASSLGTSDTQYF. The CDR3 nucleotides are TGCGCCAGCAGCTTGGGGACATCAGATACGCAGTATTTT.

This chain's CDR3 is CATSRGGSKGQPQHF. The CDR3 DNA follows: TGTGCCACCAGCAGAGGGGGCTCTAAGGGTCAGCCCCAGCATTTT. V and J are TRBV15 and TRBJ1-5, with D possibly matching TRBD1 (5 bases). This CDR3 region has 15 residues. CDR1 is LNHNV and CDR2 is YYDKDF in the germline V gene (reference sequence). V was pared by 1 base and J by 6 bases, with 13 bases between.

The CDR3 reads CASSDGPGVKEKLFF. Here the CDR3 DNA reads TGTGCCAGCAGTGATGGGCCAGGGGTTAAGGAAAAACTGTTTTTT. The J gene is TRBJ1-4, the V gene TRBV25-1; the D gene is possibly TRBD1 (6 bases). Trimming cost V 3 bases and J 8 bases, with 16 bases left between them. CDR3 size: 15 residues. Germline-derived CDR1 and CDR2 are MGHDK and SYGVNS.

The V and J genes are TRBV27 and TRBJ2-1, with D perhaps matching TRBD2 (5 bases). The V and J ends lost 5 bases and 4 bases respectively, with 21 bases between them. The CDR3 covers 17 residues. CDR1 is MNHEY, CDR2 SMNVEV, per germline (reference sequence). In nucleotides, the CDR3 is TGTGCCAGCAGTCTTCTTCCTGGAGCGGCGACGTACAATGAGCAGTTCTTC. It specifies CASSLLPGAATYNEQFF.

DNA of the CDR3: TGTGCCAGCAGCTTGGAGGGCGGGGCCTACAATGAGCAGTTCTTC. Protein: CASSLEGGAYNEQFF. The V and J genes are TRBV5-6 and TRBJ2-1, with D maybe TRBD2 (6 bases). The CDR3 is made up of 15 amino acids. Trimming took off 0 bases at V and 2 bases at J, with 9 bases between the two ends. Germline V gene data show CDR1 as SGHDT and CDR2 as YYEEEE.

The CDR3 region has the DNA TGTGCCAGCAGTTTATTGGGGGCGAGCGGCTACACCTTC. It is translated as CASSLLGASGYTF. V gene TRBV28 combines with J gene TRBJ1-2, with D possibly TRBD1 on 6 matching bases. The CDR3 spans 13 residues. Trimming took 1 base from V and 8 from J, leaving 11 bases between them. CDR1 is MDHEN and CDR2 is SYDVKM in the germline V gene.

The chain is built from TRBV6-6 and TRBJ1-1; 7 nucleotides align to TRBD1. The CDR3 has 14 residues. Germline loops: CDR1 MNHNY, CDR2 SVGAGI (reference sequence). After removal of 6 bases from V and 1 base from J, the junction contained 5 bases not matched to a gene. The CDR3 region is CASSPGTANTEAFF. The CDR3 DNA is TGTGCCAGCAGCCCCGGGACAGCGAACACTGAAGCTTTCTTT.